Following are 26 T cell receptor beta chains from one sample sequenced in a study of blood T cell repertoires in COVID-19. The protocol was immunoSEQ multiplex PCR, while the TCRdb copy is restricted to in-frame clones and leaves out a portion. This sample carries about 63,000 clones, 65% to 85% of them seen once, and the ten largest clones take approximately 3.8%. The material sequenced was PBMCs or T cells enriched from blood (not recorded which). The source is a woman aged 40 to 50 with acute COVID-19.

This clone was counted once. The V call is TRBV12-3 or TRBV12-4, the J call TRBJ1-4; perhaps TRBD1 as D (6 bases). The CDR3 loop spans 13 amino acids. The V end lost 8 bases, the J end lost 8 bases, and 15 bases lay between the germline ends. The CDR3 region has the DNA TGTGCCAGCGGCCGGGACACAGAAGAAAAACTGTTTTTT. This encodes CASGRDTEEKLFF.

This clone appeared a few times. The CDR3: CASSIGQAYNEQFF. The CDR3 region has the DNA TGTGCCAGCAGCATCGGACAAGCATACAATGAGCAGTTCTTC. The chain is built from TRBV5-4 and TRBJ2-1, with a tentative D call TRBD1 (5 bases). Germline assignment: CDR1 SGHNT and CDR2 YYREEE (reference sequence). With 4 bases removed from V and 4 bases from J, the gap between germline ends came to 12 bases. The CDR3 extends over 14 amino acids.

This chain joins TRBV7-9 and TRBJ1-2; 7 bases fit TRBD1. CDR1 is SEHNR and CDR2 is FQNEAQ in the germline V gene (reference sequence). This CDR3 comprises 13 residues. The V and J ends lost 6 bases and 3 bases, in that order; junction bases with no gene match: 4. CDR3 region: CASRRGGDYGYTF. The CDR3 coding sequence is TGTGCCAGCAGGCGAGGGGGCGACTATGGCTACACCTTC.

The chain combines TRBV10-1 with TRBJ1-2, with no clear D. Germline CDR1 and CDR2: WNHNN and SYGVQD (reference sequence). V dropped 2 bases and J dropped 0 bases, with 10 bases sitting between them. This CDR3 comprises 15 residues. CDR3 in DNA: TGCGCCAGCAGTGAGAGCCCCCAGGCTAACTATGGCTACACCTTC. Translation: CASSESPQANYGYTF.

The chain recombines TRBV12-3 or TRBV12-4 with TRBJ1-1; D gene uncertain. This CDR3 has 11 residues. Trimming took 2 bases from V and 6 from J, leaving 4 bases between them. The CDR3 here is CASSLSSEAFF. The CDR3 bases are TGTGCCAGCAGTTTAAGCTCTGAAGCTTTCTTT.

The gene calls are TRBV15 and TRBJ2-1; D might be TRBD2 (5 bases). Germline V CDR1 and CDR2: LNHNV, YYDKDF (reference sequence). The CDR3 contains 15 residues. V lost 7 bases to trimming and J lost 6 bases, with 19 bases between them. DNA for the CDR3: TGTGCCACCACCGACCTAGCTTTCGGTCCCAATGAGCAGTTCTTC. This sequence encodes CATTDLAFGPNEQFF.

The V call is TRBV7-8, the J call TRBJ1-1; D is possibly TRBD1 (6 bases). V lost 1 base and J lost 3, with 15 bases in between. In germline, CDR1 is SGHVS, CDR2 FQNEAQ. This CDR3 spans 16 amino acids. The CDR3 is CASSLGTGKFDTEAFF. CDR3 nucleotides: TGTGCCAGCAGCTTAGGTACAGGGAAGTTTGACACTGAAGCTTTCTTT.

The chain is built from TRBV5-4 and TRBJ2-7; TRBD2 matches 11 bases. V lost 0 bases to trimming and J lost 2 bases; unmatched junction nucleotides: 1. The CDR3 consists of 15 residues. Germline CDR1 and CDR2: SGHNT and YYREEE (reference sequence). The CDR3 DNA reads TGTGCCAGCAGCTTGGGACTAGCGGGGCCCTACGAGCAGTACTTC. It translates to CASSLGLAGPYEQYF.

This chain links TRBV6-1 with TRBJ2-3; possibly TRBD1 for D (6 bases). CDR1 is MNHNS and CDR2 is SASEGT in the germline V gene. CDR3 length: 16 amino acids. Between the trimmed V and J ends, which lost 4 bases and 0 bases, there was a span of 14 bases. The CDR3, as DNA: TGTGCCAGCAGTGGCACGAACAGGGATAGCACAGATACGCAGTATTTT. Translated, it gives CASSGTNRDSTDTQYF.

The J gene is TRBJ2-5, the V gene TRBV11-1; 12 nucleotides line up with TRBD2. Germline V lookup: CDR1 SGHAT, CDR2 FQDESV (reference sequence). Losses at the gene ends were 5 bases for V and 1 base for J; bases not matched to a gene: 5. The CDR3 consists of 16 residues. In DNA form, the CDR3 reads TGTGCCAGCAGCGAACCTAGCGGGGGGGTCCAAGAGACCCAGTACTTC. Translating gives CASSEPSGGVQETQYF.

The chain couples TRBV5-1 to TRBJ1-1; D is ambiguous. The CDR3 totals 14 residues. Germline V gives CDR1 SGHRS, CDR2 YFSETQ. Deletions cut 0 bases from V and 1 base from J, with 7 bases between. The CDR3, as DNA: TGCGCCAGCAGCTTGGCACAGTCGAACACTGAAGCTTTCTTT. It specifies CASSLAQSNTEAFF.

CDR3 sequence reads: CASSLKQGMNTEAFF. CDR3 sequence (DNA): TGCGCCAGCAGCCTAAAGCAGGGGATGAACACTGAAGCTTTCTTT. The chain combines TRBV5-1 with TRBJ1-1, with D perhaps matching TRBD1 (6 bases). CDR1 is SGHRS, CDR2 YFSETQ, per germline. V was pared by 4 bases and J by 0 bases, with 13 bases between. This CDR3 contains 15 residues. The full variable domain, rest sourced from reference TRBV5-1 and TRBJ1-1, is KAGVTQTPRYLIKTRGQQVTLSCSPISGHRSVSWYQQTPGQGLQFLFEYFSETQRNKGNFPGRFSGRQFSNSRSEMNVSTLELGDSALYLCASSLKQGMNTEAFFGQGTRLTVV.

The chain uses TRBV12-3 or TRBV12-4 and TRBJ1-1, with a weak D call TRBD1 (6 bases). Trimming removed 8 bases from V and 0 bases from J, with 10 bases in between. This CDR3 spans 13 amino acids. The CDR3 spells CASLDSLNTEAFF. The CDR3 DNA follows: TGTGCCAGCCTGGACAGTTTGAACACTGAAGCTTTCTTT.

The chain carries TRBV6-5 and TRBJ2-2; D is uncertain. The CDR3 has 14 residues. Trimming left V 6 bases short and J 5 bases short, with 13 bases between. Germline V lookup: CDR1 MNHEY, CDR2 SVGAGI. The CDR3 nucleotides read TGTGCCAGCAGCCCCTTCGTCAGGACCGGGGAGCTGTTTTTT. It encodes CASSPFVRTGELFF.

The V and J genes are TRBV10-3 and TRBJ1-1; the D is unclear. The germline CDR1 and CDR2 sequences are ENHRY and SYGVKD. Trimming took off 3 bases at V and 0 bases at J, with 8 bases between the two ends. CDR3 size: 14 residues. For the CDR3, the DNA is TGTGCCATCAGTGATGGACTAATGAACACTGAAGCTTTCTTT. Translated: CAISDGLMNTEAFF.

The CDR3 DNA reads TGTGCCAGCAGCATCGGACTAGCGGGTAATGAGCAGTTCTTC. It yields the protein CASSIGLAGNEQFF. The genes are TRBV27 and TRBJ2-1, with TRBD2 identical over 11 bases. The CDR3 contains 14 residues. From germline, CDR1 is MNHEY and CDR2 SMNVEV (reference sequence). The trim removed 6 bases at V and 7 bases at J, leaving 5 bases unmatched.

The rearrangement uses TRBV14 and TRBJ2-1; no clear D gene. V shed 0 bases and J shed 8 bases, with 8 bases lying between them. The CDR3 sequence is 13 residues long. Germline CDR1 is SGHDN and CDR2 is FVKESK. CDR3 in amino acids: CASSQDLAYEQFF. The CDR3 DNA reads TGTGCCAGCAGCCAAGATTTAGCCTATGAGCAGTTCTTC.

This sequence joins TRBV3-1 (or the pseudogene TRBV3-2) and TRBJ1-2; 8 bases are a match to TRBD1. The germline V gene encodes CDR1 LGHDT and CDR2 YNNKEL (reference sequence). Germline trimming cut 3 bases from V and 4 bases from J; bases unmatched to any gene: 7. The CDR3 is 15 amino acids. The CDR3 DNA is TGTGCCAGCAGCCAGGAGACAGGGGATGCCTATGGCTACACCTTC. Encoded protein: CASSQETGDAYGYTF.

The rearrangement links TRBV27 to TRBJ2-7, with 13 nucleotides matching TRBD2. The V gene's germline CDR1 is MNHEY and CDR2 SMNVEV (reference sequence). The CDR3 has 15 amino acids. V trimming: 4 bases; J trimming: 4 bases; junction bases outside the gene matches: 4. The CDR3 DNA reads TGTGCCAGCAGTTACGGGACTAGCGGGATGTACGAGCAGTACTTC. It encodes CASSYGTSGMYEQYF.

The chain is built from TRBV5-1 and TRBJ2-1; D perhaps matches TRBD2 (5 bases). This CDR3 has 13 amino acids. Trimming shortened V by 7 bases and J by 5 bases, and 13 bases separated the two germline ends. The germline CDR1 and CDR2 sequences are SGHRS and YFSETQ. CDR3 nucleotide sequence: TGCGCCAGCGTGTACCCCGGGGACAATGAGCAGTTCTTC. It encodes CASVYPGDNEQFF.

The chain employs TRBV2 and TRBJ2-2; a weak D match, TRBD2 (5 bases). The V end lost 4 bases, the J end lost 5 bases, and 14 bases lay between the germline ends. The CDR3 covers 15 residues. Germline lookup yields CDR1 SNHLY and CDR2 FYNNEI. The CDR3 DNA follows: TGTGCCAGCAGTGCAGCGGTGACTCGGACCGGGGAGCTGTTTTTT. Its protein is CASSAAVTRTGELFF.

The chain couples TRBV29-1 to TRBJ2-1; D uncertain. In germline, CDR1 is SQVTM, CDR2 ANQGSEA. V lost 4 bases and J 0 bases, leaving 10 bases between the germline ends. CDR3 length: 14 residues. DNA of the CDR3: TGCAGCGTTGTGTATCCGAGCTCCTACAATGAGCAGTTCTTC. It is translated as CSVVYPSSYNEQFF.

The chain has TRBV27 and TRBJ2-1; 7 nucleotides agree with TRBD2. In germline, CDR1 is MNHEY, CDR2 SMNVEV (reference sequence). Trimming cost V 1 base and J 4 bases; bases outside gene matches: 4. The CDR3 has 15 amino acids. The CDR3 nucleotides are TGTGCCAGCAGTTTATACGCTAGCGGTTACAATGAGCAGTTCTTC. The encoded protein is CASSLYASGYNEQFF.

The chain combines TRBV5-1 with TRBJ2-3; TRBD1 might be the D (6 bases). V was clipped by 1 base and J by 2 bases, with 20 bases between them. CDR3 length equals 18 residues. Germline-derived CDR1 and CDR2 are SGHRS and YFSETQ. DNA for the CDR3: TGCGCCAGCAGCTTGCCGCCCACAGGGATCCTCAACACAGATACGCAGTATTTT. Translation: CASSLPPTGILNTDTQYF.

The V gene is TRBV27, the J gene TRBJ2-3; 7 bases match TRBD2. V gave up 3 bases and J gave up 5 bases; unmatched junction bases: 5. Germline V lookup: CDR1 MNHEY, CDR2 SMNVEV (reference sequence). The CDR3 covers 14 residues. The CDR3 loop reads CASSFNSGGDTQYF. DNA of the CDR3: TGTGCCAGCAGTTTTAACTCGGGGGGAGATACGCAGTATTTT.

V gene TRBV7-9 combines with J gene TRBJ2-3, with 7 bases identical to TRBD2. The germline gives CDR1 SEHNR, CDR2 FQNEAQ (reference sequence). Losses at the gene ends were 8 bases for V and 4 bases for J; bases not matched to a gene: 6. The CDR3 extends over 13 amino acids. The CDR3 bases are TGTGCCAGCGTTGGACTAGTTTCAGATACGCAGTATTTT. It codes for CASVGLVSDTQYF.